These T cell receptor beta chains were read from a single sample in a study of T-cell reconstitution after alpha-beta-depleted transplantation in children. One entry per CDR3 protein results from TCRdb running MiXCR on the PCR reads. The data hold approximately 980,000 distinct CDR3 sequences, with roughly 31% observed a single time. The sample was PBMCs, mostly from graft donor cells, taken 360 days after TCRalphabeta/CD19-depleted stem cell transplant. Every receptor here comes from a boy in the first two years of life who had a stem cell transplant for SCID, so the T cells may come from the graft donor. Each CDR3 is given with its conserved first and last residue. The D gene is left open where the match is weak. Size is stated for part of the rows, as once, few or many counts, or as a class when the clone is expanded.

d_call: .; j_call: TRBJ2-7; v_call: TRBV21-1; clone_size: .; cdr3_aa: CASSKADGAWEQYF; cdr3_nt: TGTGCCAGCAGCAAAGCGGACGGAGCTTGGGAGCAGTACTTC
d_call: .; j_call: TRBJ1-5; v_call: TRBV4-2; clone_size: .; cdr3_aa: CASSQDVVGEGHQPQHF; cdr3_nt: TGTGCCAGCAGCCAAGATGTTGTGGGGGAGGGGCATCAGCCCCAGCATTTT
d_call: TRBD2; j_call: TRBJ2-7; v_call: TRBV20-1; clone_size: .; cdr3_aa: CSARLGDGGGGEQYF; cdr3_nt: TGCAGTGCTAGATTGGGGGACGGGGGGGGAGGCGAGCAGTACTTC
d_call: .; j_call: TRBJ1-4; v_call: TRBV3-1; clone_size: few; cdr3_aa: CASSQERSTANEKLFF; cdr3_nt: TGTGCCAGCAGCCAAGAGAGGAGCACAGCTAATGAAAAACTGTTTTTT
d_call: .; j_call: TRBJ1-4; v_call: TRBV12-3/TRBV12-4; clone_size: .; cdr3_aa: CASSASGATNEKLFF; cdr3_nt: TGTGCCAGCAGTGCCTCTGGGGCAACTAATGAAAAACTGTTTTTT
d_call: .; j_call: TRBJ1-1; v_call: TRBV12-3/TRBV12-4; clone_size: .; cdr3_aa: CASRTPGGSGEAFF; cdr3_nt: TGTGCCAGCAGGACTCCGGGAGGCTCGGGGGAAGCTTTCTTT
d_call: TRBD2; j_call: TRBJ2-3; v_call: TRBV7-2; clone_size: .; cdr3_aa: CASSLVGGGPRTDTQYF; cdr3_nt: TGTGCCAGCAGCTTAGTGGGCGGGGGGCCACGCACAGATACGCAGTATTTT
d_call: .; j_call: TRBJ2-1; v_call: TRBV6-5; clone_size: few; cdr3_aa: CASSTSVGNEQFF; cdr3_nt: .
d_call: TRBD1; j_call: TRBJ1-2; v_call: TRBV7-8; clone_size: .; cdr3_aa: CASSPSPGTGERGYGYTF; cdr3_nt: TGTGCCAGCAGCCCTAGTCCCGGGACAGGGGAGCGGGGCTATGGCTACACCTTC
d_call: TRBD1; j_call: TRBJ2-1; v_call: TRBV3-1; clone_size: .; cdr3_aa: CASSHWTGFNEQFF; cdr3_nt: TGTGCCAGCAGCCACTGGACAGGGTTCAATGAGCAGTTCTTC
d_call: TRBD1; j_call: TRBJ2-5; v_call: TRBV20-1; clone_size: .; cdr3_aa: CSARPGQEQLETQYF; cdr3_nt: TGCAGTGCTCGCCCGGGACAGGAACAATTAGAGACCCAGTACTTC
d_call: .; j_call: TRBJ1-4; v_call: TRBV12-3/TRBV12-4; clone_size: few; cdr3_aa: CASSLAGAPGQKLFF; cdr3_nt: TGTGCCAGCAGTTTAGCGGGGGCGCCAGGGCAGAAACTGTTTTTT
d_call: .; j_call: TRBJ2-5; v_call: TRBV29-1; clone_size: .; cdr3_aa: CSVLQGTLLQETQYF; cdr3_nt: TGCAGCGTTCTCCAGGGGACCTTACTCCAAGAGACCCAGTACTTC
d_call: .; j_call: TRBJ1-2; v_call: TRBV12-3/TRBV12-4; clone_size: few; cdr3_aa: CASSPDAGAGGYTF; cdr3_nt: TGTGCCAGCAGCCCTGACGCAGGGGCTGGAGGCTACACCTTC
d_call: TRBD2; j_call: TRBJ2-1; v_call: TRBV9; clone_size: many; cdr3_aa: CASSGAGGTYFNEQFF; cdr3_nt: TGTGCCAGCAGCGGGGCGGGGGGCACCTATTTCAATGAGCAGTTCTTC
d_call: .; j_call: TRBJ2-5; v_call: TRBV5-1; clone_size: many; cdr3_aa: CASSLEWWGQETQYF; cdr3_nt: TGCGCCAGCAGCTTGGAATGGTGGGGGCAGGAGACCCAGTACTTC
d_call: TRBD1; j_call: TRBJ2-7; v_call: TRBV20-1; clone_size: .; cdr3_aa: CSAREIGQGSPEQYF; cdr3_nt: TGCAGTGCTAGAGAGATCGGACAGGGGTCTCCCGAGCAGTACTTC
d_call: .; j_call: TRBJ2-3; v_call: TRBV6-5; clone_size: .; cdr3_aa: CASSYEGSYTTTDTQYF; cdr3_nt: TGTGCCAGCAGTTACGAGGGCTCCTATACTACCACAGATACGCAGTATTTT
d_call: TRBD2; j_call: TRBJ2-7; v_call: TRBV29-1; clone_size: few; cdr3_aa: CSATSGGGYEQYF; cdr3_nt: TGCAGCGCGACTAGCGGGGGTGGCTACGAGCAGTACTTC
d_call: .; j_call: TRBJ1-1; v_call: TRBV20-1; clone_size: few; cdr3_aa: CSASQGPGAFF; cdr3_nt: TGCAGTGCTTCTCAGGGCCCAGGAGCTTTCTTT
d_call: .; j_call: TRBJ2-7; v_call: TRBV28; clone_size: few; cdr3_aa: CASSLDPGPIFSEQYF; cdr3_nt: TGTGCCAGCAGTCTCGACCCGGGACCAATCTTCTCCGAGCAGTACTTC
d_call: .; j_call: TRBJ2-1; v_call: TRBV5-5; clone_size: .; cdr3_aa: CASSSSGPIYNEQFF; cdr3_nt: TGTGCCAGCAGCTCATCAGGGCCCATTTACAATGAGCAGTTCTTC
d_call: TRBD2; j_call: TRBJ2-1; v_call: TRBV7-9; clone_size: few; cdr3_aa: CASSFGLAGAAYNEQFF; cdr3_nt: TGTGCCAGCAGCTTCGGACTAGCGGGGGCCGCCTACAATGAGCAGTTCTTC
d_call: TRBD2; j_call: TRBJ2-2; v_call: TRBV6-1; clone_size: .; cdr3_aa: CASSPRLAGGPGTGELFF; cdr3_nt: TGTGCCAGCAGTCCGAGATTAGCGGGGGGGCCGGGCACCGGGGAGCTGTTTTTT
d_call: .; j_call: TRBJ1-6; v_call: TRBV12-3/TRBV12-4; clone_size: .; cdr3_aa: CASSKEQGSPLHF; cdr3_nt: TGTGCCAGCAGTAAGGAACAGGGTTCACCCCTCCACTTT
d_call: .; j_call: TRBJ2-2; v_call: TRBV3-1; clone_size: many; cdr3_aa: CASSHPVGELFF; cdr3_nt: TGTGCCAGCAGCCATCCGGTCGGGGAGCTGTTTTTT
d_call: .; j_call: TRBJ2-3; v_call: TRBV20-1; clone_size: .; cdr3_aa: CSAREREVPDTQYF; cdr3_nt: TGCAGTGCCAGGGAGCGCGAGGTTCCCGATACGCAGTATTTT
d_call: TRBD1; j_call: TRBJ1-4; v_call: TRBV12-3/TRBV12-4; clone_size: few; cdr3_aa: CASSLRDRATKLFF; cdr3_nt: TGTGCCAGCAGTTTACGGGACAGGGCCACCAAACTGTTTTTT
d_call: .; j_call: TRBJ2-2; v_call: TRBV29-1; clone_size: .; cdr3_aa: CSVESANTGELFF; cdr3_nt: TGCAGCGTTGAGTCGGCGAACACCGGGGAGCTGTTTTTT
d_call: .; j_call: TRBJ2-1; v_call: TRBV4-1; clone_size: .; cdr3_aa: CASSQLGGRGEQFF; cdr3_nt: TGCGCCAGCAGCCAACTAGGGGGACGAGGTGAGCAGTTCTTC
d_call: .; j_call: TRBJ2-5; v_call: TRBV9; clone_size: .; cdr3_aa: CASSPQEGVPETQYF; cdr3_nt: TGTGCCAGCAGCCCACAGGAGGGGGTTCCAGAGACCCAGTACTTC
d_call: .; j_call: TRBJ2-7; v_call: TRBV11-2; clone_size: few; cdr3_aa: CASRPDGHEQYF; cdr3_nt: TGTGCCAGCAGACCGGACGGCCACGAGCAGTACTTC
d_call: TRBD1; j_call: TRBJ2-3; v_call: TRBV5-1; clone_size: few; cdr3_aa: CASSLVTGTATDTQYF; cdr3_nt: TGCGCCAGCAGCTTGGTAACCGGGACAGCCACAGATACGCAGTATTTT
d_call: .; j_call: TRBJ2-3; v_call: TRBV24-1; clone_size: .; cdr3_aa: CATSPGAQRTQYF; cdr3_nt: TGTGCCACCAGTCCGGGGGCCCAGCGCACGCAGTATTTT
d_call: .; j_call: TRBJ2-3; v_call: TRBV5-1; clone_size: .; cdr3_aa: CASSRSRQGTDTQYF; cdr3_nt: TGCGCCAGCAGCCGCAGCCGACAGGGCACAGATACGCAGTATTTT
d_call: .; j_call: TRBJ2-2; v_call: TRBV12-3/TRBV12-4; clone_size: .; cdr3_aa: CASSFEGIGELFF; cdr3_nt: TGTGCCAGCAGTTTTGAGGGCATCGGGGAGCTGTTTTTT
d_call: .; j_call: TRBJ2-5; v_call: TRBV27; clone_size: few; cdr3_aa: CASSPRTEYRGTQYF; cdr3_nt: TGTGCCAGCAGTCCCAGGACGGAGTACCGGGGGACCCAGTACTTC
d_call: TRBD2; j_call: TRBJ2-3; v_call: TRBV6-5; clone_size: .; cdr3_aa: CASSYVASGVGTQYF; cdr3_nt: TGTGCCAGCAGTTACGTGGCTAGCGGGGTGGGTACGCAGTATTTT
d_call: TRBD1; j_call: TRBJ2-1; v_call: TRBV29-1; clone_size: .; cdr3_aa: CSAGQGTSYNEQFF; cdr3_nt: TGCAGCGCGGGACAGGGTACTTCTTACAATGAGCAGTTCTTC
d_call: TRBD1; j_call: TRBJ2-2; v_call: TRBV24-1; clone_size: .; cdr3_aa: CATSDIARGPGELFF; cdr3_nt: TGTGCCACCAGTGATATCGCCAGGGGGCCCGGGGAGCTGTTTTTT
d_call: TRBD2; j_call: TRBJ2-3; v_call: TRBV6-4; clone_size: few; cdr3_aa: CASSDAPRRGGRDTQYF; cdr3_nt: TGTGCCAGCAGTGACGCCCCTCGGCGGGGGGGAAGAGATACGCAGTATTTT
d_call: .; j_call: TRBJ1-2; v_call: TRBV7-2; clone_size: .; cdr3_aa: CASSLVLAGGYGYTF; cdr3_nt: TGTGCCAGCAGCTTAGTGCTGGCCGGGGGCTATGGCTACACCTTC
d_call: .; j_call: TRBJ1-1; v_call: TRBV29-1; clone_size: few; cdr3_aa: CSVSSTGYTEAFF; cdr3_nt: TGCAGCGTTAGTAGTACGGGGTACACTGAAGCTTTCTTT
d_call: TRBD1; j_call: TRBJ2-5; v_call: TRBV7-9; clone_size: few; cdr3_aa: CASSFGQASGETQYF; cdr3_nt: TGTGCCAGCAGCTTTGGACAGGCTTCGGGAGAGACCCAGTACTTC
d_call: .; j_call: TRBJ2-6; v_call: TRBV19; clone_size: .; cdr3_aa: CASTLFGGLSSGANVLTF; cdr3_nt: TGTGCCAGTACTCTCTTCGGAGGTCTCAGCTCTGGGGCCAACGTCCTGACTTTC
d_call: .; j_call: TRBJ2-1; v_call: TRBV7-6; clone_size: few; cdr3_aa: CASSLVIASGYNEQFF; cdr3_nt: TGTGCCAGCAGCTTAGTAATAGCGAGTGGTTACAATGAGCAGTTCTTC
d_call: .; j_call: TRBJ2-7; v_call: TRBV5-1; clone_size: few; cdr3_aa: CASSGSQGPFHEQYF; cdr3_nt: TGCGCCAGCAGCGGGTCACAGGGACCGTTCCACGAGCAGTACTTC
d_call: TRBD2; j_call: TRBJ2-1; v_call: TRBV12-3/TRBV12-4; clone_size: .; cdr3_aa: CASSSTLAGGPNEQFF; cdr3_nt: TGTGCCAGCAGTTCTACACTAGCGGGGGGGCCTAATGAGCAGTTCTTC
d_call: TRBD1; j_call: TRBJ2-5; v_call: TRBV28; clone_size: .; cdr3_aa: CASRWAGGSYQETQYF; cdr3_nt: TGTGCCAGCAGGTGGGCAGGGGGTTCGTACCAAGAGACCCAGTACTTC
d_call: .; j_call: TRBJ1-1; v_call: TRBV6-5; clone_size: .; cdr3_aa: CASSYSRSSRGAFF; cdr3_nt: TGTGCCAGCAGTTACTCCCGCTCTTCTCGAGGGGCTTTCTTT
d_call: .; j_call: TRBJ2-1; v_call: TRBV4-3; clone_size: .; cdr3_aa: CASSQIPQGGTGASYNEQFF; cdr3_nt: TGCGCCAGCAGCCAAATCCCCCAAGGGGGTACGGGGGCCTCCTACAATGAGCAGTTCTTC
d_call: .; j_call: TRBJ2-1; v_call: TRBV12-3/TRBV12-4; clone_size: many; cdr3_aa: CASRGNNEQFF; cdr3_nt: TGTGCCAGCAGGGGCAACAATGAGCAGTTCTTC
d_call: .; j_call: TRBJ1-3; v_call: TRBV7-9; clone_size: .; cdr3_aa: CASSLEVPVSGNTIYF; cdr3_nt: TGTGCCAGCAGCTTAGAGGTCCCTGTCTCTGGAAACACCATATATTTT
d_call: TRBD1; j_call: TRBJ2-7; v_call: TRBV12-3/TRBV12-4; clone_size: .; cdr3_aa: CASSQGGTGNYEQYF; cdr3_nt: TGTGCCAGCAGCCAGGGCGGGACAGGGAACTACGAGCAGTACTTC
d_call: TRBD2; j_call: TRBJ2-6; v_call: TRBV20-1; clone_size: .; cdr3_aa: CSATSGGVNGANVLTF; cdr3_nt: TGCAGTGCTACTAGCGGGGGGGTAAATGGGGCCAACGTCCTGACTTTC
d_call: .; j_call: TRBJ2-1; v_call: TRBV28; clone_size: .; cdr3_aa: CASSWPGTNNEQFF; cdr3_nt: TGTGCCAGCTCTTGGCCCGGGACAAACAATGAGCAGTTCTTC
d_call: .; j_call: TRBJ2-5; v_call: TRBV5-1; clone_size: once; cdr3_aa: CASSLVATEETQYF; cdr3_nt: TGCGCCAGCAGCTTGGTAGCGACAGAAGAGACCCAGTACTTC
d_call: TRBD2; j_call: TRBJ2-1; v_call: TRBV20-1; clone_size: .; cdr3_aa: CSAQLAVGYNEQFF; cdr3_nt: TGCAGTGCTCAACTAGCGGTCGGCTACAATGAGCAGTTCTTC
d_call: .; j_call: TRBJ2-7; v_call: TRBV20-1; clone_size: .; cdr3_aa: CSASGTGGPWGEQYF; cdr3_nt: TGCAGTGCTTCCGGGACGGGGGGCCCTTGGGGCGAGCAGTACTTC